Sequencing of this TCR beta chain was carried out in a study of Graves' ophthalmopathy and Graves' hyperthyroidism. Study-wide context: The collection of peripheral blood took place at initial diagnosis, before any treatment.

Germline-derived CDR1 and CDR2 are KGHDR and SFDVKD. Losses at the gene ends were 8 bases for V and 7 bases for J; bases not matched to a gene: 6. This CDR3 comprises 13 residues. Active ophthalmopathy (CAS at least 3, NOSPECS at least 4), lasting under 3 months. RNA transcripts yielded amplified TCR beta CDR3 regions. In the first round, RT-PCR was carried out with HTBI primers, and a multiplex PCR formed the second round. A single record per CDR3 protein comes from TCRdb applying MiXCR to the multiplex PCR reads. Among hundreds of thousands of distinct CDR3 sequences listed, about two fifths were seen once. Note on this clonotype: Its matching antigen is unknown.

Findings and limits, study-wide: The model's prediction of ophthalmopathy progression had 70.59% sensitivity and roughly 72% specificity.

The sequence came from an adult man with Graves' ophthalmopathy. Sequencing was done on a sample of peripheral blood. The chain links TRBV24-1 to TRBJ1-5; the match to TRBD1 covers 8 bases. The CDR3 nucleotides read TGTGCCACCATACAGGGGGTTGGGCAGCCCCAGCATTTT. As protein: CATIQGVGQPQHF.